The subject of this entry is one T cell receptor (beta chain). Profiling relied on immunoSEQ multiplex PCR, and the TCRdb table lists in-frame clones only, not all of them. The sample holds over 100,000 clones, approximately 90% seen once. The sample's time point: peripheral blood 6 weeks after treatment start. This record belongs to a study of PD-L1 blockade in urothelial cancer. The CDR3 has 15 amino acids. Germline CDR1 is SNHLY and CDR2 is FYNNEI. This TCR was sampled from a man in his sixties with urothelial cancer. The material sequenced was PBMCs, taken around atezolizumab (anti-PD-L1) treatment. This chain links TRBV2 with TRBJ2-5, with D possibly matching TRBD2 (5 bases). Near its end, the DNA agrees better with TRBJ2-7, so the J call may be wrong. CDR3: CASRPRGSQRAEQYF. The DNA for the CDR3 is TGTGCCAGCAGGCCACGGGGATCCCAAAGGGCCGAGCAGTACTTC.